The TCR beta chain described here comes from a study of regulatory T cells in long-lasting Graves disease. Findings of the study overall: It was in persistent disease that TRBV28, TRBJ1-2 and TRBJ2-5 were favored.

This clonotype was detected many times. The antigen is unknown. Arm-PCR of CDR3 regions with iRepertoire HTBI primers generated TCR beta libraries. Original data processing: Looking across samples, the authors found approximately 60 TRBV and 14 TRBJ segments. From the multiplex PCR reads, TCRdb called clonotypes with MiXCR, one entry per CDR3 protein. None of the V and J calls come from the authors' own analysis; TCRdb made them. The sample holds approximately 400,000 distinct CDR3 sequences, 15% seen once. Time point specified: newly diagnosed GD, antithyroid drugs for less than 3 months. Isolated PBMC RNA provided the starting material for the TCR library. CDR3 size: 13 residues. The V gene's germline CDR1 is SNHLY and CDR2 FYNNEI. Trimming shortened V by 2 bases and J by 8 bases, and 12 bases separated the two germline ends. The same data also went into a second study, on T cells in Graves' hyperthyroidism and ophthalmopathy.

The sequence was obtained from a woman in her twenties or thirties with Graves disease. The chain recombines TRBV2 with TRBJ1-1, with D perhaps TRBD1 (6 bases). Sequenced here: peripheral blood mononuclear cells (PBMCs), sampled at new diagnosis, from a patient treated with antithyroid drugs. In nucleotides, the CDR3 is TGTGCCAGCAGTGAATGGGGGGCGGGGGAAGCTTTCTTT. Protein: CASSEWGAGEAFF.